Shown below are 3 T cell receptor beta chains from a single sample sequenced in a study of T cells after yellow fever vaccination. TCRdb reprocessed the 5' RACE reads via MiXCR and lists one record per CDR3 protein. The top ten clones hold about 15% of a sample with about 360,000 distinct CDR3 sequences, around 6.4% of them seen once. This specimen was PBMCs, taken 5 days after the yellow fever booster vaccination. Source of these receptors: a man aged 30 to 39 who received the YFV17D yellow fever vaccine.

This rearrangement joins TRBV7-9 to TRBJ1-5; D is unclear. V dropped 1 base and J dropped 6 bases, with 13 bases sitting between them. The CDR3 has 15 residues. The V gene's germline CDR1 is SEHNR and CDR2 FQNEAQ (reference sequence). CDR3 in amino acids: CASSLGTRVGQPQHF. Here the CDR3 DNA reads TGTGCCAGCAGCTTAGGGACCCGAGTAGGTCAGCCCCAGCATTTT.

This clonotype was picked up a small number of times. This chain uses TRBV19 with TRBJ2-1; no clear D. V was shortened by 0 bases and J by 2 bases, with 8 bases between the two germline ends. Germline CDR1 reads LNHDA; CDR2 reads SQIVND (reference sequence). The CDR3 is 15 residues long. The CDR3 protein is CASSIDSLAYNEQFF. In nucleotides, the CDR3 is TGTGCCAGTAGTATAGATAGTTTAGCCTACAATGAGCAGTTCTTC.

This clonotype appeared a few times. This chain joins TRBV12-3 or TRBV12-4 and TRBJ1-2, with no clear D. The CDR3 runs 13 residues. The V end lost 3 bases, the J end lost 4 bases, and 9 bases lay between the germline ends. The CDR3 is CASSLSRSYGYTF. The DNA of the CDR3 is TGTGCCAGCAGTTTGAGTCGGAGCTATGGCTACACCTTC.